This is a list of T cell receptor beta chains from one sample in a study of OX40 agonist ivuxolimab in advanced cancers. Sequenced by immunoSEQ multiplex PCR; TCRdb stores in-frame clones only, minus some. The table lists approximately 39,000 clones, 70% to 90% of them singletons. Sequencing used CD4+ or CD8+ T cells sorted from blood, obtained in a trial of the OX40 agonist ivuxolimab. Source of these receptors: an adult with an advanced solid tumor such as melanoma, head and neck, liver or kidney cancer. CDR3s leave out the opening cysteine and the closing phenylalanine or tryptophan. A D gene is named only where the DNA matches it firmly.

>TRBV4-2|TRBJ2-4|TRBD1
ASSQEADPGQGTKNIQY
>TRBV25-1|TRBJ2-4|TRBD2
ASSPRVAGLAKNIQY
>TRBV5-4|TRBJ1-1|NA
ASSFGTEAF
>TRBV12-5|TRBJ1-2|NA
ASGFSGDRSMGYT
>TRBV4-3|TRBJ1-3|NA
ASSQDQAGLGNTIY
>TRBV10-3|TRBJ2-5|TRBD2
AIREIAGAQETQY
>TRBV4-3|TRBJ2-1|NA
ASSQEWGGGGLNEQF
>TRBV11-2|TRBJ2-5|NA
ASSYTIGGAETQY
>TRBV4-2|TRBJ2-4|NA
ASSQDSAGLRNIQY
>TRBV6-1|TRBJ2-2|NA
ASSHPGATGELF
>TRBV9|TRBJ1-1|TRBD1
ASSGRTGADGTEAF
>TRBV19|TRBJ2-7|NA
ASSIRSQLYEQY
>TRBV5-6|TRBJ1-2|NA
ASSLYGDNYGYT
>TRBV6-5|TRBJ1-2|NA
ASSRDYVGYT
>TRBV10-3|TRBJ2-2|TRBD1
ATTRPGQGELEVTGELF
>TRBV11-2|TRBJ2-7|NA
ASSLDSDTYEQY
>TRBV7-2|TRBJ1-2|NA
ASSSARGHYGYT
>TRBV15|TRBJ2-3|TRBD2
ATSRVGGVDTQY
>TRBV15|TRBJ2-5|TRBD1
ATSRGTDQETQY
>TRBV6-5|TRBJ2-5|NA
ASSRATGIQETQY
>TRBV27|TRBJ1-2|TRBD1
ASGLDRANGYT
>TRBV11-2|TRBJ2-5|NA
ASSGGALETQY
>TRBV19|TRBJ1-5|NA
ASSSVGGGNQPQH
>TRBV7-9|TRBJ1-5|NA
ASSLGFGRGITGQPQH
>TRBV29-1|TRBJ2-3|NA
SVEGRRREAGTDTQY
>TRBV28|TRBJ2-1|TRBD1
ASSLTGIYNEQF
>TRBV7-3|TRBJ1-2|TRBD1
ASSFGQGNGYT
>TRBV4-3|TRBJ1-6|NA
ASSQRDFSYNSPLH
>TRBV7-9|TRBJ2-7|NA
ASSLPGVYEQY
>TRBV6-5|TRBJ2-7|NA
ASSYGIMRTYEQY
>TRBV19|TRBJ2-2|NA
ASSWGTGELF
>TRBV5-1|TRBJ1-3|TRBD1
ASSQTGDGNTIY
>TRBV4-3|TRBJ2-2|NA
ASSQVAGGGTGELF
>TRBV6-6|TRBJ1-1|NA
ASSYSTVAF
>TRBV4-3|TRBJ2-2|NA
ASSQAGGENTGELF